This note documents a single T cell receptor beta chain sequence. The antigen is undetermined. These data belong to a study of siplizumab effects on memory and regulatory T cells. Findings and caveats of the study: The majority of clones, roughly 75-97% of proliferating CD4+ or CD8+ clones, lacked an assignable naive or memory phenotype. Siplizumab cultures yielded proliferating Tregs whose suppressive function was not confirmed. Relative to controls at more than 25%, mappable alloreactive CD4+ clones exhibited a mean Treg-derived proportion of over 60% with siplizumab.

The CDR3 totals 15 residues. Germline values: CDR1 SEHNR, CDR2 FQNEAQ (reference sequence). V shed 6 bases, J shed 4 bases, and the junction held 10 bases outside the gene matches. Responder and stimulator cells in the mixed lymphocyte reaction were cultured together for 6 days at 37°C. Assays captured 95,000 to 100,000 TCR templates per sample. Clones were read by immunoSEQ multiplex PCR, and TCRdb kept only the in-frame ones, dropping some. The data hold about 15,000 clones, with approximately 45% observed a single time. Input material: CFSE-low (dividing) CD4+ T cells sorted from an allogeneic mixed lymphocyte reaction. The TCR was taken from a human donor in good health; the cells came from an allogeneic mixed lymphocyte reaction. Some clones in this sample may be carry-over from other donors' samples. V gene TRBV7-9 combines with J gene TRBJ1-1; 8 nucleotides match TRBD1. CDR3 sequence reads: CASSPNTGGGTEAFF. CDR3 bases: TGTGCCAGCAGTCCTAACACAGGGGGAGGCACTGAAGCTTTCTTT. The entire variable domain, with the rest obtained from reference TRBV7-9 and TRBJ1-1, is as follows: DTGVSQNPRHKITKRGQNVTFRCDPISEHNRLYWYRQTLGQGPEFLTYFQNEAQLEKSRLLSDRFSAERPKGSFSTLEIQRTEQGDSAMYLCASSPNTGGGTEAFFGQGTRLTVV.